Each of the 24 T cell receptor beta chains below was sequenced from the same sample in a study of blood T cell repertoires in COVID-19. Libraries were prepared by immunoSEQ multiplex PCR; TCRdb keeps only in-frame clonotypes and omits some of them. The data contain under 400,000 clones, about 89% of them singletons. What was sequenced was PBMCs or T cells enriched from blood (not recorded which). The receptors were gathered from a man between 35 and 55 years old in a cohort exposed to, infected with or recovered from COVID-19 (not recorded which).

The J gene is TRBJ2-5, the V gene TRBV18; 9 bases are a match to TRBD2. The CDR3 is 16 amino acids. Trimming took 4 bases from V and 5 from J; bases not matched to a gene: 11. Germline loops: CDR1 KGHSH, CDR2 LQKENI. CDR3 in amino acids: CASSRGASGIAETQYF. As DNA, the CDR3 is TGTGCCAGCTCACGTGGGGCTAGCGGGATTGCGGAGACCCAGTACTTC.

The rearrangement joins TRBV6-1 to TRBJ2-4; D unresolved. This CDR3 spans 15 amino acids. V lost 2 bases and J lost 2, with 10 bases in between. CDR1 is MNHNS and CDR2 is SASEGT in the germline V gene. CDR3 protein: CASSEPGETKNIQYF. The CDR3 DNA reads TGTGCCAGCAGTGAACCCGGTGAGACCAAAAACATTCAGTACTTC.

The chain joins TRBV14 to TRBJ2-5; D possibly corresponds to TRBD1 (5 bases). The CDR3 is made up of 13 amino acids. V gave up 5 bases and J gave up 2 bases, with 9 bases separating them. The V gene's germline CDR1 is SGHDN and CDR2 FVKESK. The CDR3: CASSSGIQETQYF. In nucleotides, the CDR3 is TGTGCCAGCAGCTCAGGGATTCAAGAGACCCAGTACTTC.

The CDR3 protein is CASSSDRADTQYF. The CDR3 DNA reads TGTGCCAGCAGTTCGGACAGGGCTGATACGCAGTATTTT. This rearrangement joins TRBV28 to TRBJ2-3; 8 bases are shared with TRBD1. The CDR3 extends over 13 amino acids. V was pared by 4 bases and J by 6 bases, with 3 bases of the junction left unmatched. CDR1 MDHEN and CDR2 SYDVKM come from the germline V gene.

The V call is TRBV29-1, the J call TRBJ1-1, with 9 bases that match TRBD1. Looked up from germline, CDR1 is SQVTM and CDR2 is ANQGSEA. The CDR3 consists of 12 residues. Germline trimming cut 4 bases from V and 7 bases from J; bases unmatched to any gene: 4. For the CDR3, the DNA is TGCAGCGTTGGGACAGGGGCTGGTGAAGCTTTCTTT. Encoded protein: CSVGTGAGEAFF.

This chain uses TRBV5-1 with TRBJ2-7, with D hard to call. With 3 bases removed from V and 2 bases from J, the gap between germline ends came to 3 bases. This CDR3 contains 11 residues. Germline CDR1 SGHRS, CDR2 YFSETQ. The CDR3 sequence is CASSSAYEQYF. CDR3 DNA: TGCGCCAGCAGCTCCGCCTACGAGCAGTACTTC. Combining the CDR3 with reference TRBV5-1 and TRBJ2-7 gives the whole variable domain KAGVTQTPRYLIKTRGQQVTLSCSPISGHRSVSWYQQTPGQGLQFLFEYFSETQRNKGNFPGRFSGRQFSNSRSEMNVSTLELGDSALYLCASSSAYEQYFGPGTRLTVT.

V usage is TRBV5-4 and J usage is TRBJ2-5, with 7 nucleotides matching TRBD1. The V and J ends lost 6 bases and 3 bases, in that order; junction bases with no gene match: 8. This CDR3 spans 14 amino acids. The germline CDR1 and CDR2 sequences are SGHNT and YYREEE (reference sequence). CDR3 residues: CASKEGGSKETQYF. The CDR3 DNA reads TGTGCCAGCAAGGAAGGGGGCTCGAAAGAGACCCAGTACTTC.

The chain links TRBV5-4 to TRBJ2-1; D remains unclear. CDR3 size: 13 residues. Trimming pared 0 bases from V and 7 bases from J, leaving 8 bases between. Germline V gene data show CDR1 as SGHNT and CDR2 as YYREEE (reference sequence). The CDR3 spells CASSLGALNEQFF. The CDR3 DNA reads TGTGCCAGCAGCTTGGGCGCCCTTAATGAGCAGTTCTTC.

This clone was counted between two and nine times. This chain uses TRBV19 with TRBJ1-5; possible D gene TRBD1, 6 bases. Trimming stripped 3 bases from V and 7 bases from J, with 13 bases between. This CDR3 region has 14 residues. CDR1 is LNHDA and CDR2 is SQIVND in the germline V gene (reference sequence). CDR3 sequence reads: CASSILQGEQPQHF. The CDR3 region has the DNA TGTGCCAGTAGTATTTTACAGGGTGAGCAGCCCCAGCATTTT. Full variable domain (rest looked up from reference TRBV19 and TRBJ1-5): DGGITQSPKYLFRKEGQNVTLSCEQNLNHDAMYWYRQDPGQGLRLIYYSQIVNDFQKGDIAEGYSVSREKKESFPLTVTSAQKNPTAFYLCASSILQGEQPQHFGDGTRLSIL.

CDR3 amino acids: CASKQGDHNSPLHF. The CDR3 DNA follows: TGTGCCAGCAAACAGGGGGACCATAATTCACCCCTCCACTTT. The J gene is TRBJ1-6, the V gene TRBV27; 8 bases align to TRBD1. Per the germline V gene, CDR1 is MNHEY and CDR2 is SMNVEV (reference sequence). With 7 bases clipped from V and 5 bases from J, the junction kept 4 bases outside the gene matches. The CDR3 runs 14 residues.

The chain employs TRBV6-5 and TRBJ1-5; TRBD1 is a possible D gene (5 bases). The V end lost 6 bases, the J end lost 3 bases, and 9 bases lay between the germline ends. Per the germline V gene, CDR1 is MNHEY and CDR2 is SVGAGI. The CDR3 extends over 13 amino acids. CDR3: CASRETANQPQHF. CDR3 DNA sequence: TGTGCCAGCAGAGAGACAGCCAATCAGCCCCAGCATTTT.

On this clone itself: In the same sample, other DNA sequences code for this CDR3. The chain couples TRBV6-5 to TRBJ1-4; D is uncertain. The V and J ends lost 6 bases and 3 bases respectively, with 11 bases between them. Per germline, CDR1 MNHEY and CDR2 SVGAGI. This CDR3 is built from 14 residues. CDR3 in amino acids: CASSYGGANEKLFF. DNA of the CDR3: TGTGCCAGCAGCTACGGCGGCGCTAATGAAAAACTGTTTTTT.

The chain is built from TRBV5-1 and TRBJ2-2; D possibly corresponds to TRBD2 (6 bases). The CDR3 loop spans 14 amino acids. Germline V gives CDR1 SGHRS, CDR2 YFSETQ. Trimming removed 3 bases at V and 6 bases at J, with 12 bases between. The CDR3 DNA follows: TGCGCCAGCAGCTGGGGACTTGGATCCGGGGAGCTGTTTTTT. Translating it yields CASSWGLGSGELFF.

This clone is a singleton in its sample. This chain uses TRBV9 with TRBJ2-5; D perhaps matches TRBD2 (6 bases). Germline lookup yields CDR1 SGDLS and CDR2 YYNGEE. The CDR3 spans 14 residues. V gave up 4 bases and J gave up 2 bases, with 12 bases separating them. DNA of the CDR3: TGTGCCAGCAGCTTCCGACTAGATCAAGAGACCCAGTACTTC. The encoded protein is CASSFRLDQETQYF.

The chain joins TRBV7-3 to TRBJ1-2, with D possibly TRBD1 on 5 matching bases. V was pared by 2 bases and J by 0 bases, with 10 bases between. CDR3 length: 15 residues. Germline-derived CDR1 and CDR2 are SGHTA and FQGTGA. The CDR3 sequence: CASSLGGGSNYGYTF. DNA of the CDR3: TGTGCCAGCAGCTTAGGGGGAGGGTCTAACTATGGCTACACCTTC.

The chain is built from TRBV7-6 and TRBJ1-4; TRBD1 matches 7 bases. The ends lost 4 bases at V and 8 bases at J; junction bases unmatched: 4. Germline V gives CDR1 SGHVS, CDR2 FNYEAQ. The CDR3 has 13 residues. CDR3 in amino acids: CASSSEQGEKLFF. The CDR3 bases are TGTGCCAGCAGCTCGGAACAGGGGGAAAAACTGTTTTTT.

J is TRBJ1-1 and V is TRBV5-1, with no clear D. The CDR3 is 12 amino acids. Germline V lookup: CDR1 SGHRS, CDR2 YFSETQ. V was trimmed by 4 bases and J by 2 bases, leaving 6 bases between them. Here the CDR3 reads CASSGGNTEAFF. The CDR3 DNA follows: TGCGCCAGCAGCGGCGGTAACACTGAAGCTTTCTTT.

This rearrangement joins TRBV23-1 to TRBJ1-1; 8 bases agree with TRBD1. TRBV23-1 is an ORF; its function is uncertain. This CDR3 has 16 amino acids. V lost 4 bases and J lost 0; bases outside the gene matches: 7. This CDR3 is CASSPWTGLMNTEAFF. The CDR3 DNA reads TGCGCCAGCAGTCCCTGGACAGGGCTCATGAACACTGAAGCTTTCTTT.

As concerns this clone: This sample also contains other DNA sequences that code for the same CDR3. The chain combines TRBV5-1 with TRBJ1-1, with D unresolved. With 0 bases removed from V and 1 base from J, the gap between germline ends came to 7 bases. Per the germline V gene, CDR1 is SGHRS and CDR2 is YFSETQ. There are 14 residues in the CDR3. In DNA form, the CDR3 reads TGCGCCAGCAGCTTGGTTACGGGGAACACTGAAGCTTTCTTT. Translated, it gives CASSLVTGNTEAFF.

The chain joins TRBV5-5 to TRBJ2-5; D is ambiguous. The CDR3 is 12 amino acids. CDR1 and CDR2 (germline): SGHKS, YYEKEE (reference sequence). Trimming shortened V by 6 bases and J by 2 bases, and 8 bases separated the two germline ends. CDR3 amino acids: CASITPQETQYF. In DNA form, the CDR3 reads TGTGCCAGCATAACACCACAAGAGACCCAGTACTTC.

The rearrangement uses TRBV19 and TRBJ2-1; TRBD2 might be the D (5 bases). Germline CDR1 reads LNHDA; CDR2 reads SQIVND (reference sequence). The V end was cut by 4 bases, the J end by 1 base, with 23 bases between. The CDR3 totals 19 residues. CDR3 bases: TGTGCCAGTAGTACCACCACCCCAACTAGGGCGGCTTCCTACAATGAGCAGTTCTTC. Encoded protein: CASSTTTPTRAASYNEQFF.

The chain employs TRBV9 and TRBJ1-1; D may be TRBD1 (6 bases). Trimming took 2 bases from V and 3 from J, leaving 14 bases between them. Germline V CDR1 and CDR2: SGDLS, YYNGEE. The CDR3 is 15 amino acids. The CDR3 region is CASSVREGHDTEAFF. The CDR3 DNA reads TGTGCCAGCAGCGTCCGCGAGGGACACGACACTGAAGCTTTCTTT.

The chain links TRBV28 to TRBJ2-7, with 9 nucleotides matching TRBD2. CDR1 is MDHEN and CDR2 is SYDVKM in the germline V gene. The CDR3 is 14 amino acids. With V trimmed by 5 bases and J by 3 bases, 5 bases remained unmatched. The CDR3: CASSLSGRFYEQYF. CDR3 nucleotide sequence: TGTGCCAGCAGTCTTAGCGGGAGATTCTACGAGCAGTACTTC.

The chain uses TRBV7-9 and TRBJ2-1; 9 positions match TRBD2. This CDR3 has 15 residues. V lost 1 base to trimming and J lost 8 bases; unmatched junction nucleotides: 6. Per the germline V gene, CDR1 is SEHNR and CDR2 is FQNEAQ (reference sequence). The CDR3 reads CASSLEAGGPDEQFF. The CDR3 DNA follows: TGTGCCAGCAGCTTAGAGGCGGGAGGGCCTGATGAGCAGTTCTTC.